This T cell receptor beta chain originates from a study of early T cells in non-severe SARS-CoV-2 infection (dated by TCRdb to about 2021). Some background on the complete study: Bulk RNA from unsorted whole blood was used for TCR sequencing, so alpha and beta chains could not be paired.

This was a case-control study nested in a cohort of healthcare workers in London, UK, who had nasopharyngeal swab PCR tests and blood samples taken every week. Healthcare workers were recruited during the week of the UK lockdown, between 23 and 31 March 2020, and followed weekly for up to about 15 weeks. Broader findings and caveats from the paper: VDJdb matching was skewed toward anti-spike CD8 responses and likely underestimated virus-specific expansions, missing private and CD4 specificities.

On this clonotype itself: This receptor's antigen is unknown. Base qualities are not provided; no much larger clone lies one nucleotide away.

Based on the germline V gene (reference sequence), the CDR1 and CDR2 sequences are LNHDA and SQIVND. From the cysteine through the phenylalanine, the CDR3 covers 15 amino acids. Only the CDR3 portion is preserved as DNA: 45 bases, with reading frame beginning at the first base. After removal of 6 bases from V and 2 bases from J, the junction retains 9 bases not matched to a gene. Libraries were constructed by 5' RACE. Sequencing was performed on a NextSeq 500. To correct for sequencing error and PCR bias, the TCR library protocol tagged individual cDNA molecules with unique molecular identifiers. TCR alpha and beta chains were both sequenced, and the abundances of alpha and beta sequences in each sample were closely correlated with each other. The paper's processing steps were these. Decombinator V4 was used to annotate the V gene, J gene and CDR3 of the TCR sequences. Expanded TCRs were defined as changing significantly between any two time points under a Poisson model with p below 0.0001. TCR abundances were normalised to the total number of TCRs sequenced per sample and were expressed as counts per million. MAIT TCRs were defined by TRAV1-2 paired with TRAJ12, TRAJ20 or TRAJ33, and iNKT TCRs by TRAV10 paired with TRAJ18. VDJdb, accessed on 1 November 2021, was searched for TCRs annotated for CMV, EBV and SARS-CoV-2, and TCRs annotated for more than one antigen were excluded. TCRdb ran its own pipeline on the public reads, namely fastp trimming at Q25 and MiXCR clone calling, and kept in-frame beta chains. Entries are consolidated by CDR3 protein sequence, retaining the most common genes and DNA. It is TCRdb's table, rather than the study itself, that gives the V and J calls and clone size. Within this sample are about 55,000 distinct CDR3 sequences, with more than 12% of them counted one time only. 9% to 10% of the sample belongs to the ten largest clones.

This sequence uses TRBV19 and TRBJ1-2, with 7 middle bases fitting TRBD1. The receptor comes from an adult who was a healthcare worker with PCR-confirmed SARS-CoV-2 infection or an uninfected control (not recorded which). The sample in question was whole blood, obtained at baseline. The sequenced DNA: TGTGCCAGTAGGACAGGGAGGTCGGCGAACTATGGCTACACCTTC. This encodes CASRTGRSANYGYTF. Extended through the reference TRBV19 and TRBJ1-2 proteins, this CDR3 yields the full variable domain: DGGITQSPKYLFRKEGQNVTLSCEQNLNHDAMYWYRQDPGQGLRLIYYSQIVNDFQKGDIAEGYSVSREKKESFPLTVTSAQKNPTAFYLCASRTGRSANYGYTFGSGTRLTVV.